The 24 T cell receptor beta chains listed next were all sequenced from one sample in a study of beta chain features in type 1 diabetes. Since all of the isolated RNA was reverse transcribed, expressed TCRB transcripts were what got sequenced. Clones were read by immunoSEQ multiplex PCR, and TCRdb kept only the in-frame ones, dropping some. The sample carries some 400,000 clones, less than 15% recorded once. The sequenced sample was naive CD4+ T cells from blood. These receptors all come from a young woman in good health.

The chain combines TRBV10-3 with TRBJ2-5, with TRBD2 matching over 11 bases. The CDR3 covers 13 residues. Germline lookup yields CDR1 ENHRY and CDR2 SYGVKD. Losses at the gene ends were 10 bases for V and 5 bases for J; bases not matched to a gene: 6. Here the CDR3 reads CATLAGVGETQYF. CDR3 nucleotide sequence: TGTGCCACACTAGCGGGAGTCGGTGAGACCCAGTACTTC.

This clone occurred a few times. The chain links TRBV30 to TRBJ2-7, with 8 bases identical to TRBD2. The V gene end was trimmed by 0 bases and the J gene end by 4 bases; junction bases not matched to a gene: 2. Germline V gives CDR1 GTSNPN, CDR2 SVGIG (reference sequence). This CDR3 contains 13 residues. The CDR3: CAWSVRGGYEQYF. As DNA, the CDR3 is TGTGCCTGGAGTGTCCGGGGGGGTTACGAGCAGTACTTC.

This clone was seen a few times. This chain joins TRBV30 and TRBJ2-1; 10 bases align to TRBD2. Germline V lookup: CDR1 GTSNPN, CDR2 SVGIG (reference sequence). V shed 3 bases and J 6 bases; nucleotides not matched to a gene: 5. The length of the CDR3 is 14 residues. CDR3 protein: CAWRSLAGVNEQFF. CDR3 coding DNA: TGTGCCTGGAGGTCTCTAGCGGGAGTCAATGAGCAGTTCTTC.

The CDR3 reads CASSLSSWASPHYEQFF. The DNA for the CDR3 is TGTGCCAGCAGTTTATCTTCTTGGGCTAGCCCCCACTATGAGCAGTTCTTC. The genes are TRBV28 and TRBJ2-1; D is perhaps TRBD2 (5 bases). The V end was cut by 1 base, the J end by 8 bases, with 21 bases between. Germline CDR1 MDHEN, CDR2 SYDVKM. There are 17 residues in the CDR3.

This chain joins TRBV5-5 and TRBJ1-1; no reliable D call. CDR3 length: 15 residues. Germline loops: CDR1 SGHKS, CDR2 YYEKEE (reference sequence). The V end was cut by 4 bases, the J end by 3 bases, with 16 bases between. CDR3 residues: CASSPLVRAHTEAFF. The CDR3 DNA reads TGTGCCAGCAGCCCGCTGGTGAGGGCACACACTGAAGCTTTCTTT.

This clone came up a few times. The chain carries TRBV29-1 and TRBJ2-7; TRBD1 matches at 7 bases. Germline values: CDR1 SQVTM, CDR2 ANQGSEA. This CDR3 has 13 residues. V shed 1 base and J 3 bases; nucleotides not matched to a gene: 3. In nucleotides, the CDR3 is TGCAGCGTTGAAGGGACAGGTCACTACGAGCAGTACTTC. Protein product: CSVEGTGHYEQYF.

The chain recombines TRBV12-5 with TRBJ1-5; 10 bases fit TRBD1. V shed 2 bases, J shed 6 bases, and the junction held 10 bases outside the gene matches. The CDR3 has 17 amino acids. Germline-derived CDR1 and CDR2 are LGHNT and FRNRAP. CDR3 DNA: TGTGCTAGTGGTTTGTCCACCGGGACAGGGGACAGTCAGCCCCAGCATTTT. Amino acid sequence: CASGLSTGTGDSQPQHF.

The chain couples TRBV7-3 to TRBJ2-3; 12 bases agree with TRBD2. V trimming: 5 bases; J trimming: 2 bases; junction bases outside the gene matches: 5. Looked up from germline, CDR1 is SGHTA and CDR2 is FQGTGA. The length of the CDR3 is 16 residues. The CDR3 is CASSPGLAGLTDTQYF. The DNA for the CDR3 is TGTGCCAGCAGCCCCGGACTAGCGGGACTCACAGATACGCAGTATTTT.

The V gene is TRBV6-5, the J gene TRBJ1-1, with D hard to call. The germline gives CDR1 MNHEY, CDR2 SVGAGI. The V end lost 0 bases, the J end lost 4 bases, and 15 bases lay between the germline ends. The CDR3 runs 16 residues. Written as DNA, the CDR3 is TGTGCCAGCAGTTACTCCCGGGGTTTCGTGGGCACTGAAGCTTTCTTT. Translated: CASSYSRGFVGTEAFF.

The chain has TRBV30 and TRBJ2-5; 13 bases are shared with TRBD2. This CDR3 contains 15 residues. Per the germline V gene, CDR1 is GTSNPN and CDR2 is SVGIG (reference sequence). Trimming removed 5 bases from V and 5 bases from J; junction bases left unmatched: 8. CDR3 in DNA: TGTGCCTGGCGACTAGCGGGAGGACTGCGGGAGACCCAGTACTTC. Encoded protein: CAWRLAGGLRETQYF.

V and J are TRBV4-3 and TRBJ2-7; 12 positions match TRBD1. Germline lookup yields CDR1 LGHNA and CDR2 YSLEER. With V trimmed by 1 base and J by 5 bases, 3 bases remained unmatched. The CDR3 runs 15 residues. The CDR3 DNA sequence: TGCGCCAGCAGCCAAGTCGGGACAGGGGGCCACGAGCAGTACTTC. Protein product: CASSQVGTGGHEQYF.

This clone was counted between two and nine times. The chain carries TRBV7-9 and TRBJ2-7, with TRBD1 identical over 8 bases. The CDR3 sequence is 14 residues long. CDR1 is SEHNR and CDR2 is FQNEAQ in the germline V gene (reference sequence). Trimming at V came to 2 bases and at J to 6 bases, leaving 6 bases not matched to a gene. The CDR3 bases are TGTGCCAGCAGCTTACAGGGGGCAAGAGGCGAGCAGTACTTC. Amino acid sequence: CASSLQGARGEQYF.

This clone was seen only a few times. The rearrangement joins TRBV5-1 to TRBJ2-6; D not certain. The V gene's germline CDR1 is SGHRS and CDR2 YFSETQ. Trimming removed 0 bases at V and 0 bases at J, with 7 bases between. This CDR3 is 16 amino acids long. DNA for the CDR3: TGCGCCAGCAGCTTGGCTCCCTTCTCTGGGGCCAACGTCCTGACTTTC. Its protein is CASSLAPFSGANVLTF.

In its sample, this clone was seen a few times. The CDR3 DNA reads as TGTGCCTGGAGTTCCCCGGGACTAGCGGGAGTTTATGGCTCCTACAATGAGCAGTTCTTC. Amino acids: CAWSSPGLAGVYGSYNEQFF. This chain joins TRBV30 and TRBJ2-1; 14 positions agree with TRBD2. V gave up 2 bases and J gave up 0 bases; unmatched junction bases: 12. Germline CDR1 reads GTSNPN; CDR2 reads SVGIG (reference sequence). CDR3 length equals 20 residues.

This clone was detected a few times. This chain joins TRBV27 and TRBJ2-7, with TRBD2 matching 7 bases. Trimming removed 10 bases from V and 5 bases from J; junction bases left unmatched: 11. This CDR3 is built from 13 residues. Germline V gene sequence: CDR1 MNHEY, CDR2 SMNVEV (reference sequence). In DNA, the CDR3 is TGTGCCACCTGTCTCGGGGGAGGGCACGAGCAGTACTTC. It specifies CATCLGGGHEQYF.

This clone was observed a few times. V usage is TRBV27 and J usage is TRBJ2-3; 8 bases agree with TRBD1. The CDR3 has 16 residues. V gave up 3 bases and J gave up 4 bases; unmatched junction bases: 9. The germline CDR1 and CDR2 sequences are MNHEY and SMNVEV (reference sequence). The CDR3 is CASSFSTGGYADTQYF. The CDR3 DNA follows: TGTGCCAGCAGTTTCAGTACAGGGGGTTATGCAGATACGCAGTATTTT.

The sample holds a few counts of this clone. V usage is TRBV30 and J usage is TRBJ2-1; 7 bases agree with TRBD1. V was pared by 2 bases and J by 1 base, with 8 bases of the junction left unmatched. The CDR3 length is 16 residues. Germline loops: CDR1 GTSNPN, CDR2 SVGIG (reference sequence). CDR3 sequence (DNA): TGTGCCTGGAGTCATACGGGACAGTTTTCCTACAATGAGCAGTTCTTC. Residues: CAWSHTGQFSYNEQFF.

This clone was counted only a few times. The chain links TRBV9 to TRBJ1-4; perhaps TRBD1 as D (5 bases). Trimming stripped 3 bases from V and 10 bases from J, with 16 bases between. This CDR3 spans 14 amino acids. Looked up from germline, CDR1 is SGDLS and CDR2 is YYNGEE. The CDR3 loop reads CASSGGRDVGKLFF. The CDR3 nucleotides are TGTGCCAGCAGCGGGGGGAGGGACGTCGGAAAACTGTTTTTT.

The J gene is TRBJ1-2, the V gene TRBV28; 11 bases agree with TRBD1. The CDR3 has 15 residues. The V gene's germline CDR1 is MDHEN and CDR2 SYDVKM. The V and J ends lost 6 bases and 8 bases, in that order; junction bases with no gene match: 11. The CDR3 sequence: CASSPYGQGAWGYTF. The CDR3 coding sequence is TGTGCCAGCAGCCCCTACGGACAGGGGGCGTGGGGCTACACCTTC.

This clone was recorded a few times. The CDR3 spells CASSLESSRIYNEQFF. CDR3 nucleotides: TGTGCCAGCAGCTTAGAGTCTAGTAGGATCTACAATGAGCAGTTCTTC. This chain connects TRBV11-2 to TRBJ2-1; D ambiguous. The V gene lost 0 bases and the J gene lost 3 bases, with 12 bases spanning the gap. Germline CDR1 reads SGHAT; CDR2 reads FQNNGV. The CDR3 covers 16 residues.

CDR3 DNA: TGTGCCAGCTCACCAGACAGGGTCCCCACCGGGGAGCTGTTTTTT. This translates into CASSPDRVPTGELFF. This chain uses TRBV18 with TRBJ2-2; TRBD1 aligns across 7 bases. The CDR3 loop spans 15 amino acids. V trimming: 2 bases; J trimming: 4 bases; junction bases outside the gene matches: 4. The germline V gene encodes CDR1 KGHSH and CDR2 LQKENI. Full variable domain (rest looked up from reference TRBV18 and TRBJ2-2): NAGVMQNPRHLVRRRGQEARLRCSPMKGHSHVYWYRQLPEEGLKFMVYLQKENIIDESGMPKERFSAEFPKEGPSILRIQQVVRGDSAAYFCASSPDRVPTGELFFGEGSRLTVL.

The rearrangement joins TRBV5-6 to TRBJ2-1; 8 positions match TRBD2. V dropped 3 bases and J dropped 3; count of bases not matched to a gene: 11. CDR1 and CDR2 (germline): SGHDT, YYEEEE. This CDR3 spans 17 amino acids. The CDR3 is CASSSRTSGRNYNEQFF. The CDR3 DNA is TGTGCCAGCAGCTCCCGGACCAGCGGGAGAAACTACAATGAGCAGTTCTTC.

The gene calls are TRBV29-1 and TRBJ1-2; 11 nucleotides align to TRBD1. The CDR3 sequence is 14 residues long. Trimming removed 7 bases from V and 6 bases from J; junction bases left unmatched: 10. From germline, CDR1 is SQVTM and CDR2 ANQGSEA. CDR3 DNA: TGCAGCGCCGGGACAGGGGGACCCTCGGATGGCTACACCTTC. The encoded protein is CSAGTGGPSDGYTF.

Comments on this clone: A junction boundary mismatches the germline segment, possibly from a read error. CDR3 sequence reads: CASSLPGTGVPNF. CDR3 coding DNA: TGTGCCAGCAGCTTGCCCGGGACAGGGGTACCTAACTTC. V gene TRBV5-6 combines with J gene TRBJ2-5; 10 nucleotides match TRBD1. The CDR3 runs 13 residues. Germline CDR1 is SGHDT and CDR2 is YYEEEE.